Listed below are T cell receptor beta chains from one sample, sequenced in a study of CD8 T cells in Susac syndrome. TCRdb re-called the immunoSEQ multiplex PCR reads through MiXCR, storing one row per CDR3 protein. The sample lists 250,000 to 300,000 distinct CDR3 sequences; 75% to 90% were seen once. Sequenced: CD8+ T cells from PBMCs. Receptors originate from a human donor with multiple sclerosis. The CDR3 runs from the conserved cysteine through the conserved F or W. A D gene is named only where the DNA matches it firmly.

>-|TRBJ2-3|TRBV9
CASSDRASEEGDTQYF
TGTGCCAGCAGCGACAGGGCCTCGGAAGAGGGGGATACGCAGTATTTT
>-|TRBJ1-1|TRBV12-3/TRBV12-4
CASSHTGYYTEAFF
TGTGCCAGCAGTCACACAGGGTACTACACTGAAGCTTTCTTT
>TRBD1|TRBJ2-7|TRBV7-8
CASSRGQGYEQYF
TGTGCCAGCAGCCGGGGACAGGGTTACGAGCAGTACTTC
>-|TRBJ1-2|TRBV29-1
CSVEQGDGYTF
TGCAGCGTTGAACAGGGAGATGGCTACACCTTC
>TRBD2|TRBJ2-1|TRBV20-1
CSASRTSAVEQFF
TGCAGTGCTAGTAGGACTAGCGCGGTTGAGCAGTTCTTC
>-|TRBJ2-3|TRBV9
CASSVARYTDTQYF
TGTGCCAGCAGCGTAGCCAGATACACAGATACGCAGTATTTT
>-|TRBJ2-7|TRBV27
CATSTGPTYEQYF
TGTGCCACGTCGACAGGCCCTACCTACGAGCAGTACTTC
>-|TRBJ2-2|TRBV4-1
CASSQVGGLRGTGELFF
TGCGCCAGCAGCCAAGTAGGGGGGCTAAGGGGCACCGGGGAGCTGTTTTTT
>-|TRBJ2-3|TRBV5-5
CASSLIPGTALVDTQYF
TGTGCCAGCAGCTTGATTCCCGGGACGGCTCTTGTGGATACGCAGTATTTT
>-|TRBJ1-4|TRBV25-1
CASSEYRGWGSANEKLFF
TGTGCCAGCAGTGAATATCGGGGATGGGGTTCTGCTAATGAAAAACTGTTTTTT
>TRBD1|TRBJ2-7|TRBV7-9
CASSSRLVSTPGGNYEQYF
TGTGCCAGCAGCTCTCGATTAGTAAGCACACCAGGGGGAAATTACGAGCAGTACTTC
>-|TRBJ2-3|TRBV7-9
CASSFFRQGRDTQYF
TGTGCCAGCAGCTTCTTCCGCCAGGGCCGTGATACGCAGTATTTT